The 28 T cell receptor beta chains below come from one sample, sequenced in a study of breast tumors, draining lymph nodes, adjacent tissues. One entry per CDR3 protein, called by TCRdb with MiXCR from the multiplex PCR reads. In the table there are 24,000 or so distinct CDR3 sequences, roughly a quarter of which are singletons. The sample consisted of breast tumor tissue. These receptors came from a female donor with breast cancer. Some clones in this sample may be carry-over from other donors' samples.

To note about this clonotype: Lacking the conserved final phenylalanine or tryptophan, this CDR3 likely reflects a read error. J is TRBJ2-1 and V is TRBV6-5; maybe TRBD1 (7 bases). The V end was cut by 6 bases, the J end by 7 bases, with 19 bases between. CDR1 and CDR2 from the germline V gene are MNHEY and SVGAGI. The CDR3 length is 15 residues. The DNA of the CDR3 is TGTGCCAGCAGCTTGGAGATCAGGGGGGAGAATGAGCAGTTCCTC. Its translation is CASSLEIRGENEQFL.

The chain recombines TRBV12-3 or TRBV12-4 with TRBJ1-6; no clear D. The CDR3 totals 13 residues. The V and J ends lost 3 bases and 7 bases respectively, with 7 bases between them. This CDR3 reads CASSFNPNSPLHF. The CDR3 region has the DNA TGTGCCAGCAGTTTCAACCCCAATTCACCCCTCCACTTT.

This clonotype has more than one count but fewer than ten. This chain connects TRBV5-1 to TRBJ2-6; a possible D gene is TRBD1 (5 bases). Trimming took 0 bases from V and 4 from J, leaving 14 bases between them. The germline V gene has CDR1 SGHRS and CDR2 YFSETQ. The CDR3 sequence is 17 residues long. CDR3 sequence: CASSLAQGLGGANVLTF. For the CDR3, the DNA is TGCGCCAGCAGCTTGGCTCAGGGCCTCGGCGGGGCCAACGTCCTGACTTTC.

This clonotype was recorded at least ten times. The chain is built from TRBV12-3 or TRBV12-4 and TRBJ2-7; possible D gene TRBD1, 6 bases. This CDR3 is built from 13 residues. V was cut by 4 bases and J by 2 bases, with 9 bases left in between. CDR3 nucleotides: TGTGCCAGCAGTTGGACAGATGCCTACGAGCAGTACTTC. Its translation: CASSWTDAYEQYF.

Of note for this clonotype: An end of the junction differs from the germline gene, which may be a read error. This sequence joins TRBV20-1 and TRBJ1-5; 9 bases fit TRBD1. The CDR3 contains 17 residues. From germline, CDR1 is DFQATT and CDR2 SNEGSKA (reference sequence). CDR3 DNA: TGCAGTGTTGTCTTAGGACAGGGGAATACGGTGAGTCAGCTCCAGCATTTT. This encodes CSVVLGQGNTVSQLQHF.

This clonotype was seen ten or more times. V is TRBV6-5 and J is TRBJ2-7; the match to TRBD2 covers 10 bases. This CDR3 is built from 16 residues. Trimming at V came to 0 bases and at J to 5 bases, leaving 7 bases not matched to a gene. Germline assignment: CDR1 MNHEY and CDR2 SVGAGI. This CDR3 is CASSYSILAGINEQYF. In DNA form, the CDR3 reads TGTGCCAGCAGTTACTCGATACTAGCGGGAATCAACGAGCAGTACTTC.

The table lists this clonotype with many counts. The chain couples TRBV20-1 to TRBJ1-2; D gene unclear. Germline V gene lookup returns CDR1 DFQATT and CDR2 SNEGSKA (reference sequence). The CDR3 spans 13 residues. V lost 5 bases and J lost 4, with 14 bases in between. CDR3 coding DNA: TGCAGTGCTCGCGGCAGGCATCGCTATGGCTACACCTTC. Protein product: CSARGRHRYGYTF.

With respect to this clonotype: A much larger clone differs from this one at a single base, so this may be a read error. This rearrangement joins TRBV20-1 to TRBJ2-2; 14 nucleotides agree with TRBD2. The CDR3 is 17 amino acids. Germline assignment: CDR1 DFQATT and CDR2 SNEGSKA (reference sequence). The chain's CDR3 is CSARETSGRAVTGELLF. CDR3 in DNA: TGCAGTGCCAGGGAGACTAGCGGGAGGGCCGTCACCGGGGAGCTGCTTTTT.

At least ten counts were recorded for this clonotype. The chain recombines TRBV27 with TRBJ1-2; the D is unclear. CDR1 and CDR2 (germline): MNHEY, SMNVEV (reference sequence). Trimming pared 4 bases from V and 6 bases from J, leaving 12 bases between. The CDR3 loop spans 13 amino acids. CDR3 nucleotides: TGTGCCAGCAGTTCCGGAAACCACGATGGCTACACCTTC. This codes for CASSSGNHDGYTF.

The chain links TRBV6-1 to TRBJ2-2, with 8 bases lining up with TRBD2. CDR1 is MNHNS, CDR2 SASEGT, per germline. V dropped 0 bases and J dropped 3; count of bases not matched to a gene: 0. The CDR3 sequence is 15 residues long. CDR3 in amino acids: CASSEASGDTGELFF. The DNA for the CDR3 is TGTGCCAGCAGTGAAGCTAGCGGGGACACCGGGGAGCTGTTTTTT.

This clonotype was counted at least ten times. The rearrangement uses TRBV12-3 or TRBV12-4 and TRBJ2-1, with 7 bases lining up with TRBD1. The CDR3 is 16 amino acids. The CDR3 loop is CATRFFETGSDNEQFF. Written as DNA, the CDR3 is TGTGCTACGCGGTTTTTTGAGACAGGGTCGGATAATGAGCAGTTCTTC.

J is TRBJ1-4 and V is TRBV7-9; 9 bases are a match to TRBD1. This CDR3 region has 15 residues. V gave up 5 bases and J gave up 7 bases; unmatched junction bases: 8. Germline-derived CDR1 and CDR2 are SEHNR and FQNEAQ (reference sequence). For the CDR3, the DNA is TGTGCCAGCAGCGCCGGGACAGGGAGGGGTGAAAAACTGTTTTTT. Protein sequence: CASSAGTGRGEKLFF.

By share of the sample, this clonotype is medium-sized. This chain's CDR3 is CASSLKTDTQYF. CDR3 coding DNA: TGTGCCAGCAGTTTGAAAACAGATACGCAGTATTTT. This chain links TRBV12-3 or TRBV12-4 with TRBJ2-3; no clear D. V lost 3 bases and J lost 3, with 4 bases in between. The CDR3 is made up of 12 amino acids.

This clonotype appeared a few times. This chain uses TRBV28 with TRBJ2-2; TRBD1 aligns across 12 bases. In germline, CDR1 is MDHEN, CDR2 SYDVKM. The CDR3 has 17 amino acids. J gave up 5 bases and V 3 bases, and 7 bases lay outside the gene matches. The CDR3, as DNA: TGTGCCAGCAGTTTGGGACCGGGACAGGGGGCAACCGGGGAGCTGTTTTTT. It codes for CASSLGPGQGATGELFF.

Many counts were recorded for this clonotype. The genes are TRBV30 and TRBJ2-7, with D tentatively TRBD2 (5 bases). Germline CDR1 reads GTSNPN; CDR2 reads SVGIG (reference sequence). The CDR3 loop spans 15 amino acids. The ends were cut back, 5 bases at V and 1 base at J, with 18 bases in the middle. This chain's CDR3 is CAWAEGNGWSYEQYF. The CDR3 coding sequence is TGTGCCTGGGCCGAGGGAAATGGCTGGTCCTACGAGCAGTACTTC.

This clonotype was observed a few times. The gene calls are TRBV20-1 and TRBJ1-1; D not resolved. Trimming took off 5 bases at V and 1 base at J, with 8 bases between the two ends. The CDR3 is 12 residues long. Germline CDR1 reads DFQATT; CDR2 reads SNEGSKA (reference sequence). The CDR3 sequence: CSAPPPNTEAFF. For the CDR3, the DNA is TGCAGTGCTCCACCACCGAACACTGAAGCTTTCTTT.

Note on this clonotype: A much more abundant neighbour one base away suggests this may be a read error. The chain employs TRBV19 and TRBJ2-1; TRBD1 matches at 8 bases. The CDR3 length is 16 residues. V lost 5 bases and J lost 4; bases outside the gene matches: 10. Germline V gene lookup returns CDR1 LNHDA and CDR2 SQIVND (reference sequence). CDR3 protein: CASSVRRRGPYNEQFF. The CDR3 coding sequence is TGTGCCAGTAGTGTCAGGCGCAGGGGGCCATACAATGAGCAGTTCTTC.

There are many counts of this clonotype. The chain has TRBV19 and TRBJ1-5; no definite D call. Per germline, CDR1 LNHDA and CDR2 SQIVND (reference sequence). V lost 3 bases, J lost 4 bases, and 10 bases lay in between. The CDR3 is 14 residues long. CDR3 nucleotide sequence: TGTGCCAGTAGTATGTCGGGTTGGAATCAGCCCCAGCATTTT. Its protein product is CASSMSGWNQPQHF.

In this sample, this clonotype turned up many times. This rearrangement joins TRBV19 to TRBJ2-3; D is unresolved. The germline V gene encodes CDR1 LNHDA and CDR2 SQIVND (reference sequence). V lost 5 bases and J 2 bases, leaving 17 bases between the germline ends. This CDR3 is built from 16 residues. As DNA, the CDR3 is TGTGCCAGTAGTCAAAATCAAGGGCTGATCACAGATACGCAGTATTTT. This gives the protein CASSQNQGLITDTQYF.

This clonotype appeared many times. The chain couples TRBV20-1 to TRBJ1-3; 7 bases line up with TRBD1. The CDR3 runs to 12 residues. From germline, CDR1 is DFQATT and CDR2 SNEGSKA (reference sequence). V was clipped by 6 bases and J by 3 bases; unmatched bases: 2. In DNA, the CDR3 is TGCAGTGCAGGGGGCGATGGAAACACCATATATTTT. It encodes CSAGGDGNTIYF.

This chain's CDR3 is CASIPGLIQETQYF. As DNA, the CDR3 is TGTGCCAGCATCCCCGGATTAATCCAAGAGACCCAGTACTTC. The rearrangement joins TRBV7-2 to TRBJ2-5; D uncertain. Germline lookup yields CDR1 SGHTA and CDR2 FQGNSA. Deletions cut 7 bases from V and 1 base from J, with 13 bases between. This CDR3 is built from 14 residues.

At least ten counts were recorded for this clonotype. The chain recombines TRBV29-1 with TRBJ2-1; 8 bases agree with TRBD2. Germline V CDR1 and CDR2: SQVTM, ANQGSEA. CDR3 size: 14 residues. V was clipped by 6 bases and J by 6 bases; unmatched bases: 10. CDR3 DNA sequence: TGCAGCGTCCTCGGGCGGGGGGCTTTCAATGAGCAGTTCTTC. It is translated as CSVLGRGAFNEQFF.

The J gene is TRBJ2-1, the V gene TRBV27; 12 bases fit TRBD2. CDR1 and CDR2 (germline): MNHEY, SMNVEV (reference sequence). The CDR3 consists of 18 residues. With 5 bases clipped from V and 6 bases from J, the junction kept 14 bases outside the gene matches. In DNA form, the CDR3 reads TGTGCCAGCAGTCGCCCCCCTAGCGGGAGGGCCGGGGTCAATGAGCAGTTCTTC. Translated: CASSRPPSGRAGVNEQFF.

This clonotype was picked up many times. Relative to the germline gene, one junction end is altered; a read error may explain this. V gene TRBV6-1 combines with J gene TRBJ2-3, with 8 bases matching TRBD1. This CDR3 has 14 amino acids. Germline lookup yields CDR1 MNHNS and CDR2 SASEGT. CDR3 protein: CASLRWGGTGTQYF. CDR3 bases: TGTGCCAGTCTTAGGTGGGGCGGGACAGGTACGCAGTATTTT.

This clonotype was detected many times. The chain links TRBV4-2 to TRBJ2-7; D is undetermined. Germline V gene lookup returns CDR1 LGHNA and CDR2 YNFKEQ. CDR3 size: 13 residues. The V gene lost 1 base and the J gene lost 6 bases, with 10 bases spanning the gap. In nucleotides, the CDR3 is TGTGCCAGCAGCCAAGCTGCCCCCTGCGAGCAGTACTTC. Amino acid sequence: CASSQAAPCEQYF.

This clonotype was recorded many times. The chain is built from TRBV4-1 and TRBJ2-1, with 13 bases lining up with TRBD2. The length of the CDR3 is 16 residues. V was clipped by 7 bases and J by 7 bases; unmatched bases: 10. CDR1 MGHRA and CDR2 YSYEKL come from the germline V gene. The CDR3 coding sequence is TGCGCCAGCACCGCTCGGGGACTAGCGGGATCTAATGAGCAGTTCTTC. This translates into CASTARGLAGSNEQFF.

This clonotype was observed at least ten times. J is TRBJ2-1 and V is TRBV2, with 7 nucleotides matching TRBD2. Germline lookup yields CDR1 SNHLY and CDR2 FYNNEI. The CDR3 totals 16 residues. Trimming removed 6 bases from V and 3 bases from J; junction bases left unmatched: 11. The CDR3 DNA reads TGTGCCAGCAGCCCCGGGGGAGCGGGGATCTACAATGAGCAGTTCTTC. It translates to CASSPGGAGIYNEQFF.

The chain links TRBV11-2 to TRBJ2-1; 8 bases map to TRBD1. This CDR3 is 15 amino acids long. CDR1 and CDR2 (germline): SGHAT, FQNNGV. For the CDR3, the DNA is TGTGCTGGCAGCCCCGTATGGACAGGGCGGAATGAGCAGTTCTTC. Translating gives CAGSPVWTGRNEQFF.